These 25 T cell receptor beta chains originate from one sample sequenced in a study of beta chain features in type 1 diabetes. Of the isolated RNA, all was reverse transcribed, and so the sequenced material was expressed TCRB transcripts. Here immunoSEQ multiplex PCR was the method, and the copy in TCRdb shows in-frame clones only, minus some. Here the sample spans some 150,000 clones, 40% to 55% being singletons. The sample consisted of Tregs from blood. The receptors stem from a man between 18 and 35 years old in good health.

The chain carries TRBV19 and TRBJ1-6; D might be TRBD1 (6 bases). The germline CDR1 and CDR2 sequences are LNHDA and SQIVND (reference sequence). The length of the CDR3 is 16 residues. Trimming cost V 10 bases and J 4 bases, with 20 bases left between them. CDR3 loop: CATSHRAMGYNSPLHF. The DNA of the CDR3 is TGTGCCACAAGTCACAGGGCAATGGGGTATAATTCACCCCTCCACTTT.

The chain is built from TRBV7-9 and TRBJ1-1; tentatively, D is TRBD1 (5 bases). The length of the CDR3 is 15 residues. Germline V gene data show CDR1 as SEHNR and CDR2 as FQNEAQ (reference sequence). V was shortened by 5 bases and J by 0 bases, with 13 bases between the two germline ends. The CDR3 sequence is CASSPGVGMNTEAFF. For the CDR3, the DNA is TGTGCCAGCAGCCCGGGGGTGGGGATGAACACTGAAGCTTTCTTT.

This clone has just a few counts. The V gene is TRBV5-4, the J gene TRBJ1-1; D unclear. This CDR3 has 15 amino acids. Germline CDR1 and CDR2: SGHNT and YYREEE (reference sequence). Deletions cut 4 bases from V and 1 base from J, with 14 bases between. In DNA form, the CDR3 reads TGTGCCAGCAGCCCGAGGTGGAAGACGAACACTGAAGCTTTCTTT. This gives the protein CASSPRWKTNTEAFF. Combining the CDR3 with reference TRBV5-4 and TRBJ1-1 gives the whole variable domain ETGVTQSPTHLIKTRGQQVTLRCSSQSGHNTVSWYQQALGQGPQFIFQYYREEENGRGNFPPRFSGLQFPNYSSELNVNALELDDSALYLCASSPRWKTNTEAFFGQGTRLTVV.

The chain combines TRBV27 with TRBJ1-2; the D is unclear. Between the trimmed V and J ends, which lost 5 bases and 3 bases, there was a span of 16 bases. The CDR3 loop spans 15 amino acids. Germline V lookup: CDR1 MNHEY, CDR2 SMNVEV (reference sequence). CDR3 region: CASSRGMQRYYGYTF. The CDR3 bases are TGTGCCAGCAGTCGCGGGATGCAGCGTTACTATGGCTACACCTTC.

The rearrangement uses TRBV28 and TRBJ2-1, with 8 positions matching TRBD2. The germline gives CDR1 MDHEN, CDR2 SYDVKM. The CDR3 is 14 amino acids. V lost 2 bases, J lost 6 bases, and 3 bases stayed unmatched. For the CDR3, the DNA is TGTGCCAGCAGTTTAGTTCTAGCGGGCAATGAGCAGTTCTTC. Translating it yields CASSLVLAGNEQFF.

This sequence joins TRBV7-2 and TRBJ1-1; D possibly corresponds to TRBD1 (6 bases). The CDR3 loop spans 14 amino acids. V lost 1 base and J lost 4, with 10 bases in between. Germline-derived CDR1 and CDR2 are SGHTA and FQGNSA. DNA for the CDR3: TGTGCCAGCAGCTTAGTACAGGGAAGCACTGAAGCTTTCTTT. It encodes CASSLVQGSTEAFF.

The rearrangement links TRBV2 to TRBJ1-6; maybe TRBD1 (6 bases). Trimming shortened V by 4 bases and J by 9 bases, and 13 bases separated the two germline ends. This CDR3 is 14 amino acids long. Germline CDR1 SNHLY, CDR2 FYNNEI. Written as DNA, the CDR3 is TGTGCCAGCAGTGTAAACAGGGTTATTTCACCCCTCCACTTT. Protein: CASSVNRVISPLHF.

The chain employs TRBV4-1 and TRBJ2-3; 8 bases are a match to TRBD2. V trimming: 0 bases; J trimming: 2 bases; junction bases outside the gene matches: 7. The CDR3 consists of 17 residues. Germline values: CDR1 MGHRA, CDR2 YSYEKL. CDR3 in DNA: TGCGCCAGCAGCCAAGATCGGGCTAGCGGGTACACAGATACGCAGTATTTT. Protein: CASSQDRASGYTDTQYF.

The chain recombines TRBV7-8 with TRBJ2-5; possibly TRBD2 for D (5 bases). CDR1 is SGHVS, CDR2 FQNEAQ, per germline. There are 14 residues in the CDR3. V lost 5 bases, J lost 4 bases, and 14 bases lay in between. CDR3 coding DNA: TGTGCCAGCAGCGCGACCGCGGGTCGAGAGACCCAGTACTTC. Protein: CASSATAGRETQYF.

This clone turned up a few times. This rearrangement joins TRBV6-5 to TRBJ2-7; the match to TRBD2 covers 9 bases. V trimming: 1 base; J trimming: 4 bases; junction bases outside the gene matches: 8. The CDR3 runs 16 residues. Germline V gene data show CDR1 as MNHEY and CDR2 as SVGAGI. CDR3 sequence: CASSYFIAGERYEQYF. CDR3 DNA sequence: TGTGCCAGCAGTTACTTTATAGCGGGAGAGAGGTACGAGCAGTACTTC.

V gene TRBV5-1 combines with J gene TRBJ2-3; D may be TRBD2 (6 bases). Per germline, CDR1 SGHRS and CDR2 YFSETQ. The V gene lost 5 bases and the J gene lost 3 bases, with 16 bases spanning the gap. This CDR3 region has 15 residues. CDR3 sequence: CASRRGASGTDTQYF. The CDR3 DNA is TGCGCCAGCAGACGCGGGGCGAGTGGAACAGATACGCAGTATTTT.

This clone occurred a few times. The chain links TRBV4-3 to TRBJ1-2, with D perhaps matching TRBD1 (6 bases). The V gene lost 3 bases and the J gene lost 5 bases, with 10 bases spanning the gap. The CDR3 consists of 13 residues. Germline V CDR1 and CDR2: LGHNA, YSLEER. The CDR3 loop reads CASSQYRAYGYTF. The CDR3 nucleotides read TGCGCCAGCAGCCAGTACAGGGCATATGGCTACACCTTC.

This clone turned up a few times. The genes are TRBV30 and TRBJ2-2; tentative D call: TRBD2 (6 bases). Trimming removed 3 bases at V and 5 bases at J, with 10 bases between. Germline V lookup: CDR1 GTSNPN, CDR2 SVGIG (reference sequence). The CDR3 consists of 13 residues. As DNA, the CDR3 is TGTGCCTGGAGGGCGGGGTGGACCGGGGAGCTGTTTTTT. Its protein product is CAWRAGWTGELFF. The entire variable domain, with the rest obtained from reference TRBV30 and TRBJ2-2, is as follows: SQTIHQWPATLVQPVGSPLSLECTVEGTSNPNLYWYRQAAGRGLQLLFYSVGIGQISSEVPQNLSASRPQDRQFILSSKKLLLSDSGFYLCAWRAGWTGELFFGEGSRLTVL.

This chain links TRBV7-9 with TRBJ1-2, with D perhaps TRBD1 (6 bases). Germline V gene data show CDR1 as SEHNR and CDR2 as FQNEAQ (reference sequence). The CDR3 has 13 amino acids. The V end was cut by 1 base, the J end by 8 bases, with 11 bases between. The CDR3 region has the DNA TGTGCCAGCAGCTTAGACAGGGTAGGAGGCTACACCTTC. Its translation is CASSLDRVGGYTF.

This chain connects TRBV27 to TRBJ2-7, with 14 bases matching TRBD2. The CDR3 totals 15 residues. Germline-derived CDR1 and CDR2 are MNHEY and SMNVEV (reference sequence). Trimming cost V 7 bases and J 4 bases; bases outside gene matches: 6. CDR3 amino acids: CASKLGLAGGYEQYF. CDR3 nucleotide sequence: TGTGCCAGCAAGCTCGGACTAGCGGGAGGATACGAGCAGTACTTC.

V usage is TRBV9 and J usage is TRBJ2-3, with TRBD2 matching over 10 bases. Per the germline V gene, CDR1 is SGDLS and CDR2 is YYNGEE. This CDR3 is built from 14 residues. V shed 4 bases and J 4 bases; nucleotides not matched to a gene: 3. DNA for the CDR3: TGTGCCAGCAGCCAGGGACTAGCGCCAGATACGCAGTATTTT. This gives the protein CASSQGLAPDTQYF. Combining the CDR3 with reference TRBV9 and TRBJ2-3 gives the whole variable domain DSGVTQTPKHLITATGQRVTLRCSPRSGDLSVYWYQQSLDQGLQFLIQYYNGEERAKGNILERFSAQQFPDLHSELNLSSLELGDSALYFCASSQGLAPDTQYFGPGTRLTVL.

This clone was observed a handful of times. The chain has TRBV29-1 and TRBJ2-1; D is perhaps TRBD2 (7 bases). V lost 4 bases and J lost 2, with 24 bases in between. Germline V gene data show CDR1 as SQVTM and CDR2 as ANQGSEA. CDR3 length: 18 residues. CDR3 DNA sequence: TGCAGCGTTGTCCAGCGGGGTTGGGGGCCGATCCCCTACAATGAGCAGTTCTTC. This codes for CSVVQRGWGPIPYNEQFF.

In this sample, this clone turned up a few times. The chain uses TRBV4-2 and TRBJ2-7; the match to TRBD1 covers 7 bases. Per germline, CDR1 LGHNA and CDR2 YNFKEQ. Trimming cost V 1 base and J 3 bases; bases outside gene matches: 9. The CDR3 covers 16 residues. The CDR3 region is CASSQVFGQAGYEQYF. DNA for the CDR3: TGTGCCAGCAGCCAAGTTTTTGGACAGGCTGGCTACGAGCAGTACTTC.

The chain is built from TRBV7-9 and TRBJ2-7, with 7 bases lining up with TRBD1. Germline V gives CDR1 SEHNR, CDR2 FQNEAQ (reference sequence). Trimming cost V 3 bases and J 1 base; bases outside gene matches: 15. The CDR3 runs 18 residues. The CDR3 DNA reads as TGTGCCAGCAGCTTGGCGGACAGGCAACCGTACGGATCCTACGAGCAGTACTTC. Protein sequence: CASSLADRQPYGSYEQYF.

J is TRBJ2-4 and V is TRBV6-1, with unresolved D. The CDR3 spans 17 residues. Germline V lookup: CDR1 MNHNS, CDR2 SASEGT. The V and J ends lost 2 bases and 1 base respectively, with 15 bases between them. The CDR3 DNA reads TGTGCCAGCAGTGAATTCGAAGCGAGTCTGGCCAAAAACATTCAGTACTTC. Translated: CASSEFEASLAKNIQYF.

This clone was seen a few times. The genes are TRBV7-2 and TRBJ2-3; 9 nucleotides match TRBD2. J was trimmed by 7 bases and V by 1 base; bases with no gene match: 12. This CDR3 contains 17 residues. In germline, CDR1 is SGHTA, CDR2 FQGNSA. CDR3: CASSLEVGRGGRNTQYF. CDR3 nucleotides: TGTGCCAGCAGCTTAGAGGTGGGGCGGGGGGGCCGAAATACGCAGTATTTT.

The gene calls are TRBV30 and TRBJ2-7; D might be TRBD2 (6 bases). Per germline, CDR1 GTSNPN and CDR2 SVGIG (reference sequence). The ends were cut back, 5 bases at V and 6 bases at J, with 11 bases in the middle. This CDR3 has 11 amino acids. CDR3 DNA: TGTGCCTGGGCACTAGCAGTCGAGCAGTACTTC. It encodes CAWALAVEQYF.

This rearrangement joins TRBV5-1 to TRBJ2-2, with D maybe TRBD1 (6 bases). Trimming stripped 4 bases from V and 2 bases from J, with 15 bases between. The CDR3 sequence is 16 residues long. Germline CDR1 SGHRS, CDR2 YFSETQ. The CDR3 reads CASSNDGQSNTGELFF. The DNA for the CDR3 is TGCGCCAGCAGCAATGACGGACAGAGTAACACCGGGGAGCTGTTTTTT.

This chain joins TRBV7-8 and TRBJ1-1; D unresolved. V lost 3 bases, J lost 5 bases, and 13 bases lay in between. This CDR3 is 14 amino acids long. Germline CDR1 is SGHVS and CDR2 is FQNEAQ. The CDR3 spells CASSLDLGETEAFF. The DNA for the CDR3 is TGTGCCAGCAGCTTGGACCTTGGGGAGACTGAAGCTTTCTTT.

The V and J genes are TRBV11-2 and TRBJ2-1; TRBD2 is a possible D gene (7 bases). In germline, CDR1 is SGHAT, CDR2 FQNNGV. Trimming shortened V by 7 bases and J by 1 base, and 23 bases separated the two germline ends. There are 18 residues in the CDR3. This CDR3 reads CASTLGGGAPASYNEQFF. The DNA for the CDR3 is TGTGCCAGCACCCTGGGAGGGGGGGCCCCCGCATCCTACAATGAGCAGTTCTTC.